The 21 T cell receptor beta chains reported below all come from one sample, sequenced in a study of identical twins. TCRdb re-called the 5' RACE reads with MiXCR, one entry per CDR3 protein. The sample holds around 960,000 distinct CDR3 sequences, approximately 13% seen once. The same data also went into a second study, on yellow fever vaccine responses in identical twins.

The material sequenced was PBMCs. These receptors originate from a woman between 18 and 30 years old in good health.

This clonotype was counted ten times or more. This sequence joins TRBV4-1 and TRBJ2-2; 7 bases line up with TRBD2. This CDR3 is 17 amino acids long. V shed 4 bases and J 3 bases; nucleotides not matched to a gene: 11. Germline lookup yields CDR1 MGHRA and CDR2 YSYEKL. Written as DNA, the CDR3 is TGCGCCAGCAGCCGCGAACGAAGCGGGACCTACACCGGGGAGCTGTTTTTT. Residues: CASSRERSGTYTGELFF.

This clonotype was counted only a few times. This CDR3 reads CASTQGAYAGELFF. CDR3 nucleotides: TGTGCCAGCACCCAGGGGGCGTACGCCGGGGAGCTGTTTTTT. J is TRBJ2-2 and V is TRBV27, with 8 bases identical to TRBD1. In germline, CDR1 is MNHEY, CDR2 SMNVEV (reference sequence). This CDR3 has 14 amino acids. V lost 7 bases to trimming and J lost 6 bases; unmatched junction nucleotides: 7.

This clonotype has only a few counts. The CDR3 DNA reads as TGCGCCAGCAGCTTGGACGGGACTAGGGTAAATGAGCAGTTCTTC. Amino acid sequence: CASSLDGTRVNEQFF. This chain joins TRBV5-1 and TRBJ2-1; 8 bases align to TRBD2. The germline V gene has CDR1 SGHRS and CDR2 YFSETQ. Germline trimming cut 0 bases from V and 7 bases from J; bases unmatched to any gene: 6. The CDR3 loop spans 15 amino acids.

This clonotype has a handful of counts. The chain combines TRBV14 with TRBJ1-1; D call uncertain. This CDR3 region has 12 residues. Germline loops: CDR1 SGHDN, CDR2 FVKESK. Trimming pared 2 bases from V and 14 bases from J, leaving 15 bases between. The DNA of the CDR3 is TGTGCCAGCAGCCAAAAGGACGGGCAGCCCTTCTTT. It translates to CASSQKDGQPFF.

The rearrangement uses TRBV6-1 and TRBJ1-1; a weak D match, TRBD1 (5 bases). Trimming took 7 bases from V and 2 from J, leaving 14 bases between them. This CDR3 region has 14 residues. Germline CDR1 and CDR2: MNHNS and SASEGT. This CDR3 is CASTPKQVNTEAFF. CDR3 bases: TGTGCCAGCACCCCAAAACAGGTTAACACTGAAGCTTTCTTT.

The table lists this clonotype with many counts. V and J are TRBV20-1 and TRBJ2-5; 9 nucleotides align to TRBD1. V shed 0 bases and J 4 bases; nucleotides not matched to a gene: 6. The CDR3 has 15 residues. Germline CDR1 is DFQATT and CDR2 is SNEGSKA (reference sequence). The CDR3 sequence is CSARDLGQGSETQYF. The CDR3 nucleotides read TGCAGTGCTAGAGATCTGGGACAGGGCTCAGAGACCCAGTACTTC.

This chain links TRBV5-8 with TRBJ2-3; TRBD1 matches at 10 bases. This CDR3 has 15 residues. The junction had 7 bases not matched to a gene; V was cut back by 6 bases and J by 3 bases. Germline-derived CDR1 and CDR2 are SGHTS and YDEGEE. In nucleotides, the CDR3 is TGTGCCAGCACCGGGGGACAGGGGTGGACAGATACGCAGTATTTT. This encodes CASTGGQGWTDTQYF.

In its sample, this clonotype was seen many times. The chain joins TRBV5-1 to TRBJ2-2; D not resolved. The CDR3 runs 14 residues. CDR1 is SGHRS and CDR2 is YFSETQ in the germline V gene. Between the trimmed V and J ends, which lost 4 bases and 2 bases, there was a span of 9 bases. CDR3 in amino acids: CASSPRTNTGELFF. CDR3 sequence (DNA): TGCGCCAGCAGCCCGAGAACTAACACCGGGGAGCTGTTTTTT.

J is TRBJ2-3 and V is TRBV20-1; the match to TRBD2 covers 13 bases. CDR1 is DFQATT, CDR2 SNEGSKA, per germline (reference sequence). The CDR3 spans 15 residues. This CDR3 is CRAGGTSGATDTQYF. The CDR3 coding sequence is TGCAGGGCCGGGGGGACTAGCGGGGCAACAGATACGCAGTATTTT.

This clonotype has at least ten counts. The chain carries TRBV2 and TRBJ2-7, with D maybe TRBD2 (5 bases). V was cut by 7 bases and J by 0 bases, with 16 bases left in between. The CDR3 sequence is 15 residues long. In germline, CDR1 is SNHLY, CDR2 FYNNEI. CDR3 protein: CASTKEGYSSYEQYF. The DNA of the CDR3 is TGTGCCAGCACCAAAGAGGGCTATAGCTCCTACGAGCAGTACTTC. Full variable domain (remainder filled in from reference TRBV2 and TRBJ2-7): EPEVTQTPSHQVTQMGQEVILRCVPISNHLYFYWYRQILGQKVEFLVSFYNNEISEKSEIFDDQFSVERPDGSNFTLKIRSTKLEDSAMYFCASTKEGYSSYEQYFGPGTRLTVT.

The genes are TRBV5-1 and TRBJ2-3; 10 positions agree with TRBD2. The V gene's germline CDR1 is SGHRS and CDR2 YFSETQ. J lost 2 bases, V lost 4 bases, and 7 bases had no gene match. This CDR3 is built from 16 residues. CDR3 sequence reads: CASSPGGTSDTDTQYF. Here the CDR3 DNA reads TGCGCCAGCAGCCCTGGCGGGACTAGCGACACAGATACGCAGTATTTT.

The chain combines TRBV12-3 or TRBV12-4 with TRBJ1-5; 8 bases are a match to TRBD1. This CDR3 contains 14 residues. Trimming removed 6 bases from V and 6 bases from J; junction bases left unmatched: 7. The CDR3 DNA follows: TGTGCCAGCAGATCAGCAGGGGGCTTTCAGCCCCAGCATTTT. Encoded protein: CASRSAGGFQPQHF.

The V call is TRBV20-1, the J call TRBJ2-5; 9 nucleotides align to TRBD2. The CDR3 runs to 15 residues. Germline values: CDR1 DFQATT, CDR2 SNEGSKA (reference sequence). V lost 1 base to trimming and J lost 5 bases; unmatched junction nucleotides: 8. CDR3 protein: CSARVTSGPLETQYF. The CDR3 nucleotides read TGCAGTGCTAGAGTTACTAGCGGGCCCCTTGAGACCCAGTACTTC.

This clonotype was counted between two and nine times. This chain links TRBV20-1 with TRBJ2-7, with D unresolved. V was cut by 2 bases and J by 4 bases, with 6 bases left in between. Germline V gene sequence: CDR1 DFQATT, CDR2 SNEGSKA (reference sequence). CDR3 length: 11 residues. The CDR3 DNA is TGCAGTGCTAGAATCGATTACGAGCAGTACTTC. Protein sequence: CSARIDYEQYF.

There are a few counts of this clonotype. The genes are TRBV29-1 and TRBJ2-3, with 10 nucleotides matching TRBD1. Trimming cost V 7 bases and J 3 bases; bases outside gene matches: 10. Per germline, CDR1 SQVTM and CDR2 ANQGSEA. The CDR3 length is 15 residues. The CDR3 is CSAVGDRGITDTQYF. DNA for the CDR3: TGCAGCGCCGTCGGGGACAGGGGTATAACAGATACGCAGTATTTT.

This clonotype was counted a few times. The DNA of the CDR3 is TGTGCCAGCAGCCCCCTGAGGGGGGGCGGCAATGAGCAGTTCTTC. Translating gives CASSPLRGGGNEQFF. The J gene is TRBJ2-1, the V gene TRBV28, with D maybe TRBD2 (7 bases). The germline gives CDR1 MDHEN, CDR2 SYDVKM. V lost 6 bases to trimming and J lost 6 bases, with 18 bases between them. The CDR3 spans 15 residues.

The table lists this clonotype with a few counts. This rearrangement joins TRBV28 to TRBJ2-7; the D is unclear. The CDR3 has 13 amino acids. From germline, CDR1 is MDHEN and CDR2 SYDVKM. V shed 6 bases and J shed 5 bases, with 14 bases lying between them. The CDR3 DNA sequence: TGTGCCAGCAGAGCCCCGGGCCAGGACGAGCAGTACTTC. Protein sequence: CASRAPGQDEQYF.

The V and J genes are TRBV4-1 and TRBJ1-5; weak D call: TRBD1 (5 bases). Per the germline V gene, CDR1 is MGHRA and CDR2 is YSYEKL. This CDR3 is built from 16 residues. V dropped 1 base and J dropped 7 bases, with 17 bases sitting between them. As DNA, the CDR3 is TGCGCCAGCAGCCAAGGGCGGGGGGGTCAAAGACAGCCCCAGCATTTT. Translated: CASSQGRGGQRQPQHF.

The V gene is TRBV28, the J gene TRBJ2-5; no firm D call. CDR1 and CDR2 from the germline V gene are MDHEN and SYDVKM. V was trimmed by 2 bases and J by 0 bases, leaving 4 bases between them. This CDR3 spans 13 amino acids. CDR3 amino acids: CASSLENQETQYF. CDR3 nucleotides: TGTGCCAGCAGTTTAGAGAACCAAGAGACCCAGTACTTC.

This chain uses TRBV20-1 with TRBJ2-3, with D perhaps being TRBD1 or TRBD2 (7 bases each). The CDR3 spans 15 residues. V was pared by 3 bases and J by 6 bases, with 19 bases between. Germline values: CDR1 DFQATT, CDR2 SNEGSKA (reference sequence). The chain's CDR3 is CSARSGTVSMDTQYF. In DNA form, the CDR3 reads TGCAGTGCTAGGAGCGGGACAGTTAGCATGGATACGCAGTATTTT.

The rearrangement joins TRBV10-3 to TRBJ2-3, with 16 bases fitting TRBD2. The CDR3 sequence is 18 residues long. The V gene end was trimmed by 7 bases and the J gene end by 2 bases; junction bases not matched to a gene: 9. CDR1 and CDR2 from the germline V gene are ENHRY and SYGVKD. The CDR3 bases are TGTGCCATCAAGGGACTAGCGGGAGGGCACCTCGCCACAGATACGCAGTATTTT. Protein product: CAIKGLAGGHLATDTQYF.